The clone carrying this T cell receptor (beta chain) was counted between two and nine times. Participant age was roughly 18 to 90 years, and participants resided in approximately 25 US areas. Membership in each cohort depended on participant-reported clinical history. The data were obtained in a study of blood T cell repertoires in COVID-19. Looking at the study overall: Spain, Italy and the United States supplied samples that represented acute and convalescent COVID-19.

Looked up from germline, CDR1 is SGHTA and CDR2 is FQGNSA. This CDR3 has 14 residues. J lost 0 bases, V lost 7 bases, and 3 bases had no gene match. As handled by the study authors: Scientists estimated how many nucleated cells there were by amplifying reference gene primers. Clones were sequenced by immunoSEQ multiplex PCR, and TCRdb holds only the in-frame ones, with some missing. V and J calls plus clone size are reproduced from that table; the DNA served to infer D and trimming. The sample carries 450,000 to 500,000 clones, roughly 90% recorded once. Sequencing used PBMCs or T cells enriched from blood (not recorded which). The sequence was collected from a woman under 30 who had recovered from COVID-19. V and J are TRBV7-2 and TRBJ2-7; TRBD1 matches 10 bases. The CDR3 sequence: CASTRTGGSYEQYF. In DNA, the CDR3 is TGTGCCAGCACACGGACAGGGGGCTCCTACGAGCAGTACTTC.